Described below is a single TCR beta chain sequence and its context. Its target is unknown. These data come from a study of CXCR3-negative and CXCR3-positive naive CD8 T cells. Each TRB cDNA library was prepared by 5' RACE (with UMI labels). TCRdb re-analyzed the 5' RACE reads; it lists each CDR3 protein once, without DNA. The sample data list around 57,000 distinct CDR3 sequences. Overall study results and limits: Relative to memory CD8+ cells, whose diversity was much lower, both naive subsets had comparably high diversity.

Germline V gives CDR1 MGHRA, CDR2 YSYEKL. The CDR3 totals 14 residues. Sequencing was done on a sample of memory CD8+ T cells from blood. This sequence joins TRBV4-1 and TRBJ1-5. This TCR was sampled from a human donor in good health. Some clones in this sample may be carry-over from other donors' samples. CDR3 region: CASSQGGIAQPQHF.